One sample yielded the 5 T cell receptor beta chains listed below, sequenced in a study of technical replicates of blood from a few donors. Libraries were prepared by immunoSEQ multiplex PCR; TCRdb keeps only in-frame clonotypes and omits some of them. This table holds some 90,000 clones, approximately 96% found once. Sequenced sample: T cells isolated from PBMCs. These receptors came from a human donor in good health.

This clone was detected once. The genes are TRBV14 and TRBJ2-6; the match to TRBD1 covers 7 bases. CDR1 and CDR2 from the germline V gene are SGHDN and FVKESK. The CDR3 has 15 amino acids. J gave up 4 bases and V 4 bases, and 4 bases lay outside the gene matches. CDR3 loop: CASSPRGLGANVLTF. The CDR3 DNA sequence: TGTGCCAGCAGCCCTAGGGGGCTCGGGGCCAACGTCCTGACTTTC. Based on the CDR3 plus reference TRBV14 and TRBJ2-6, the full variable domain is EAGVTQFPSHSVIEKGQTVTLRCDPISGHDNLYWYRRVMGKEIKFLLHFVKESKQDESGMPNNRFLAERTGGTYSTLKVQPAELEDSGVYFCASSPRGLGANVLTFGAGSRLTVL.

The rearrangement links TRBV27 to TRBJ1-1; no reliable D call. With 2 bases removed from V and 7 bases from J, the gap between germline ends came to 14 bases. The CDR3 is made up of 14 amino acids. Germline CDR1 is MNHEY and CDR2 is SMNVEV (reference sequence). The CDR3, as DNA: TGTGCCAGCAGTTTAACGCGTGCTCCGGGTGAAGCTTTCTTT. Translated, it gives CASSLTRAPGEAFF.

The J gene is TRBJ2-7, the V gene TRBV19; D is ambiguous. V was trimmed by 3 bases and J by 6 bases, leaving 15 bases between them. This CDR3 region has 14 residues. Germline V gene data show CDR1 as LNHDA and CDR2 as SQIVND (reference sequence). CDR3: CASSMIRTAAEQYF. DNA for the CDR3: TGTGCCAGTAGTATGATAAGAACCGCGGCCGAGCAGTACTTC.

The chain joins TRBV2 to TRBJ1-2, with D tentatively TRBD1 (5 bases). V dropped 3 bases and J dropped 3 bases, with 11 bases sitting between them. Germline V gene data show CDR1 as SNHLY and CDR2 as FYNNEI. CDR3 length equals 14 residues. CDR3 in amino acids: CASSEGLGDYGYTF. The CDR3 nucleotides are TGTGCCAGCAGTGAGGGATTAGGGGACTATGGCTACACCTTC.

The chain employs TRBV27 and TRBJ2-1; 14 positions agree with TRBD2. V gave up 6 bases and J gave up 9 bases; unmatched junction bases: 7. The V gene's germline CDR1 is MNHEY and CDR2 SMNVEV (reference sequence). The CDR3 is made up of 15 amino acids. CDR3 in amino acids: CASSSGTSGRSEQFF. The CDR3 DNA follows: TGTGCCAGCAGCTCCGGGACTAGCGGGAGAAGTGAGCAGTTCTTC.